This T cell receptor beta chain is drawn from a study of Graves' ophthalmopathy and Graves' hyperthyroidism. Germline assignment: CDR1 GTSNPN and CDR2 SVGIG (reference sequence). The V and J ends lost 0 bases and 8 bases respectively, with 7 bases between them. The CDR3 totals 11 residues. As the template, RNA transcripts were used to amplify TCR beta CDR3 regions. The workflow started with a first-round RT-PCR run with HTBI primers and then moved on to a second-round multiplex PCR. From the multiplex PCR reads, TCRdb called clonotypes with MiXCR, one entry per CDR3 protein. This sample has 600,000 to 650,000 distinct CDR3 sequences, with about 20% found just once. If no ophthalmopathy appeared within 18 months of follow-up, hyperthyroidism was termed stable. Other autoimmune disease, uncontrolled infection, pregnancy and lactation led to exclusion. Whole-study findings and limits: Most expanded clonotypes from thyroid (those above 0.001 frequency) were also found in blood.

This clonotype has ten or more counts. What it recognizes is unknown. The chain joins TRBV30 to TRBJ1-2, with D unclear. Sequenced input: peripheral blood. The receptor was derived from a woman younger than 35 with stable Graves' hyperthyroidism. Some clones in this sample may be carry-over from other donors' samples. The CDR3 sequence: CAWSVREGYTF. The CDR3, as DNA: TGTGCCTGGAGTGTACGGGAGGGCTACACCTTC.